This T cell receptor (beta chain) was captured in a study of blood T cells in healthy people across ages (dated by TCRdb to between 2014 and 2016). Regarding the study in general: In model experiments, roughly one uniquely barcoded TCR beta cDNA molecule per two T cells was captured by template switching. The study measured age-related changes in TCR beta repertoire diversity using deep sequencing normalized with unique cDNA molecular identifiers. Four age groups were formed from the donors: young (average roughly 15 years), middle-aged (approximately 40), aged (62) and long-lived (more than 75). To avoid experimental bias, donors of different ages were distributed randomly across sequencing lanes. For two donors (one aged 18 to 30 and one aged 80 or older), the study analyzed two additional independent replicas of 1 million unique cDNA reads from the same blood draw.

Libraries came from 5' RACE. Sequencing instrument: Illumina HiSeq 2500. A second PCR of roughly 7 to 12 cycles was run with a J-beta primer mix and a sample-barcoded 5' primer. A template-switch 5' adaptor carrying 12 random nucleotides introduced a unique molecular identifier onto each TCR beta cDNA molecule. At least 2.5 million CDR3-containing paired-end reads were obtained from each sample. All of the RNA was converted into first-strand cDNA using the Mint cDNA synthesis kit, with a TRBC-specific oligonucleotide serving as the primer. Following uracil-DNA glycosylase treatment, a first 18-cycle PCR with universal primers M1SS and BC2_uni_R was performed on all cDNA. On the study's bioinformatics: Normalization of each sample was performed by random selection of 1 million high-quality reads, each carrying a distinct molecular identifier. Instead of being binned into consensus sequences, reads with shared molecular identifiers were discarded. MiTCR, run with a Q25 quality threshold and the strictest error-elimination algorithm, handled CDR3 identification, clonotype clustering and error correction. A nonparametric unseen species model with Euler transformation was used to estimate lower-bound total TCR beta diversity. TCRdb ran its own pipeline on the public reads, namely fastp trimming at Q25 and MiXCR clone calling, and kept in-frame beta chains. Every CDR3 protein is listed once, alongside the most common genes and DNA of its rows. The V and J calls reflect TCRdb's pipeline rather than the authors' work. The sample data list 950,000 to 1,200,000 distinct CDR3 sequences, and about two fifths of these were observed just once. The leading ten clones occupy about an eighth of the sample.

From its cysteine to its phenylalanine, the CDR3 spans 19 amino acids. Only the CDR3 part of the read is kept: 57 bases, read in frame from the first base. CDR1 and CDR2 (SGDLS, YYNGEE) derive from the germline V gene. Germline trimming: 0 bases from V, 0 bases from J; junction bases outside gene matches: 12. Donors were a few dozen systemically healthy Caucasian individuals from Russia aged roughly 6 to 90 years. Ten milliliters of peripheral blood were collected from each donor into EDTA-treated Vacutainer tubes. Ficoll-Paque density-gradient centrifugation was used to isolate PBMCs, with at least 7 million per sample. Total RNA was extracted from PBMCs with Trizol reagent, with at least 5.5 micrograms obtained per sample. For every donor, an aliquot of PBMCs went through flow cytometry to measure the percentages of naive CD45RAhigh/CD27high T cells. On this clonotype itself: Its antigen is still unknown. Base qualities were left out, and no much larger clone turns up one base away.

Here is what the overall study found, with its caveats: Donor CMV infection status was unknown, potentially confounding age-related changes in expanded clonotypes. Compared with the aged group, the long-lived group had more naive CD4+ T cells, fewer expanded clones and increased TCR diversity, suggesting age selection. Because profiling used bulk unsorted PBMCs, naive and antigen-experienced compartments could not be compared conclusively. A strong correlation was found between observed TCR beta diversity and the percentage of naive T cells measured by flow cytometry. Estimates of total diversity based on one million sequenced T cells were regarded as lower bounds and as underestimates. Observed TCR beta diversity per million T cells fell roughly linearly with age, and a significant reduction was already apparent by age about 43.

This TCR derives from a man in his late teens or twenties in good health. The rearrangement joined TRBV9 to TRBJ2-3; 8 junctional bases match TRBD1. The specimen was blood. The DNA sequence reads TGTGCCAGCAGCGTAGAAGATGGGACAGGCCTCGCTAGCACAGATACGCAGTATTTT. Translated, it reads CASSVEDGTGLASTDTQYF. Beyond the CDR3, the reference TRBV9 and TRBJ2-3 genes provide the residues; the full variable domain reads: DSGVTQTPKHLITATGQRVTLRCSPRSGDLSVYWYQQSLDQGLQFLIQYYNGEERAKGNILERFSAQQFPDLHSELNLSSLELGDSALYFCASSVEDGTGLASTDTQYFGPGTRLTVL.